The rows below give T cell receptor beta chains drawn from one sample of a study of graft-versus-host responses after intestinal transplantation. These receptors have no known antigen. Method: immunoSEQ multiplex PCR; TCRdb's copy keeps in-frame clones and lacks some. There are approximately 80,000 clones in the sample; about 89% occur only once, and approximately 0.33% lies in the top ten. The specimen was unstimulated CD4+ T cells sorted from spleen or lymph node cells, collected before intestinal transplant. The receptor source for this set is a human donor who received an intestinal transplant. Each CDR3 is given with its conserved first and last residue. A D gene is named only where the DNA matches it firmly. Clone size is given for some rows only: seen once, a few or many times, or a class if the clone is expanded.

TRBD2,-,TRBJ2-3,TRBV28,TGTGCCAGCAGTTTCATTAGCGGGAGGGGCACAGATACGCAGTATTTT,CASSFISGRGTDTQYF
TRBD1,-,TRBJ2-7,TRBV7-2,TGTGCCAGCAGCTTAGCCGCAGGGGGCTCCTACGAGCAGTACTTC,CASSLAAGGSYEQYF
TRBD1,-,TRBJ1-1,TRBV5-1,TGCGCCAGCAGCCCGGACAGGCCCACTGAAGCTTTCTTT,CASSPDRPTEAFF
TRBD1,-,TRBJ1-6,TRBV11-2,TGTGCCAGCAGCTCAGGGACAGCTAATAATTCACCCCTCCACTTT,CASSSGTANNSPLHF
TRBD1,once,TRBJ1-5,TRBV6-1,TGTGCCAGCCAGCAGGGGGATAACAATCAGCCCCAGCATTTT,CASQQGDNNQPQHF
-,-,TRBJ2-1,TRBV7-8,TGTGCCAGCAGCCCTAACTCCTCCTACAATGAGCAGTTCTTC,CASSPNSSYNEQFF
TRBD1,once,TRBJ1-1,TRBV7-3,TGTGCCAGCAGCATGACAGGGGACACTGAAGCTTTCTTT,CASSMTGDTEAFF
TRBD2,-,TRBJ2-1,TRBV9,TGTGCCAGCAGCCCAGACGGCGGGGGCTACAATGAGCAGTTCTTC,CASSPDGGGYNEQFF
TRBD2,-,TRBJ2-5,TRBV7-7,TGTGCTAGCAGCTTAGGAAGGTCTAGCGGAGAGACCCAGTACTTC,CASSLGRSSGETQYF
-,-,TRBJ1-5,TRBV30,TGTGCCTGGACCACCCCAGGGGCTAGCAATCAGCCCCAGCATTTT,CAWTTPGASNQPQHF
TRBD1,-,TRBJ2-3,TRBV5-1,TGCGCCAGCAGCTTGGCAGGGGGCTCGACAGATACGCAGTATTTT,CASSLAGGSTDTQYF
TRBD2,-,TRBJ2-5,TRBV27,TGTGCCAGCAGTGGGACTAGCGGGAGAGGGGAGACCCAGTACTTC,CASSGTSGRGETQYF
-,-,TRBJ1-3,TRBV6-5,TGTGCCAGCAGTTCCCCGACAGCCTCTGGAAACACCATATATTTT,CASSSPTASGNTIYF
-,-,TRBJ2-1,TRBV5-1,TGCGCCAGCAGCCTGACTAGTATCGATGAGCAGTTCTTC,CASSLTSIDEQFF
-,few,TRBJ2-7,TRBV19,TGTGCCAGTACCCCCACCTACGAGCAGTACTTC,CASTPTYEQYF
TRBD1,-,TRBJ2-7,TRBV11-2,TGTGCCAGCAGCCGCGACAGGGGAGTCTACGAGCAGTACTTC,CASSRDRGVYEQYF
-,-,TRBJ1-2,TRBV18,TGTGCCAGCTCACTCCTGGAGACCGTAATTCTTGGCTACACCTTC,CASSLLETVILGYTF
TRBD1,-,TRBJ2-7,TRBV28,TGTGCCAGCAGTTTATTGGGACAGGAGCAGTACTTC,CASSLLGQEQYF
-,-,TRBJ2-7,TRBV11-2,TGTGCCAGCAGCTTAGGACAGATAGTCGACGAGCAGTACTTC,CASSLGQIVDEQYF
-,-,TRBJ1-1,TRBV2,TGTGCCAGCAGTGTGGGGGGGTTGGGGGAGCGGACTGAAGCTTTCTTT,CASSVGGLGERTEAFF
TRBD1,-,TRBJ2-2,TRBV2,TGTGCCAGCAGCGGACAGGTTTTGGGGGAGCTGTTTTTT,CASSGQVLGELFF
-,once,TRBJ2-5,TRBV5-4,TGTGCCAGCAGCCAAGTCGGTGGGACCCAGTACTTC,CASSQVGGTQYF
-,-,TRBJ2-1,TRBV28,TGTGCCAGCAGTTTAAAGGGACTCTCCTACAATGAGCAGTTCTTC,CASSLKGLSYNEQFF
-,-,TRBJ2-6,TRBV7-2,TGTGCCAGCAGCCCCCGGGGGGCGGGCTTCTCTGGGGCCAACGTCCTGACTTTC,CASSPRGAGFSGANVLTF
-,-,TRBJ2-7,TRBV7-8,TGTGCCAGCAGCCTCCACAGGGTTGGGGAGCAGTACTTC,CASSLHRVGEQYF
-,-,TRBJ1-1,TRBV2,TGTGCCAGCAGTGAAGCAGGACAGGAAGCTTTCTTT,CASSEAGQEAFF
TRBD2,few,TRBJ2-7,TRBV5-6,TGTGCCAGCAGCCGGGGACTAGCGGACTCCTCCTACGAGCAGTACTTC,CASSRGLADSSYEQYF
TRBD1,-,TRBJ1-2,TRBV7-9,TGTGCCAGCAGCTTAGCGGGGACAGACAGCTATGGCTACACCTTC,CASSLAGTDSYGYTF
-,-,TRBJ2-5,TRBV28,TGTGCCAGCAGTTTGTCGGGACTCCTACAAGAGACCCAGTACTTC,CASSLSGLLQETQYF
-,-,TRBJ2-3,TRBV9,TGTGCCAGCAGCGTAGCCCAGGGTAAGTCAGATACGCAGTATTTT,CASSVAQGKSDTQYF
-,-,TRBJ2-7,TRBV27,TGTGCCAGCAGCCTAAGACAGTCCTACGAGCAGTACTTC,CASSLRQSYEQYF
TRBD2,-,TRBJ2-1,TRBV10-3,TGTGCCATCAGTGAGTTCGCGGGGGGGACTGAGCAGTTCTTC,CAISEFAGGTEQFF
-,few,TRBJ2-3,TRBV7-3,TGTGCCAGCAGCGTAACCGGGAACACAGATACGCAGTATTTT,CASSVTGNTDTQYF
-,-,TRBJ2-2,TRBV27,TGTGCCAGCAGCCCCGCCCTTGGGGCAGCGCGGCTCCCCGGGGAGCTGTTTTTT,CASSPALGAARLPGELFF
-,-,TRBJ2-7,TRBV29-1,TGCAGCGTTGGGCAAGGGGCGCCTGAGCAGTACTTC,CSVGQGAPEQYF
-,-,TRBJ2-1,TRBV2,TGTGCCAGCACCTCCGGGACATACCGCTATGAGCAGTTCTTC,CASTSGTYRYEQFF
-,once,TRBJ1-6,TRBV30,TGTGCCTGGAGTGTAGCAGGGCGAAATTCACCCCTCCACTTT,CAWSVAGRNSPLHF
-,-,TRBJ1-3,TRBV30,TGTGCCTGGAGCAAGACCTGGGGGGGCGCAGGAAACACCATATATTTT,CAWSKTWGGAGNTIYF
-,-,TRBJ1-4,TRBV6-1,TGTGCCAGCATGAGGACAACCACTAATGAAAAACTGTTTTTT,CASMRTTTNEKLFF
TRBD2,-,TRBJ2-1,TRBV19,TGTGCCAGTAAGAAAGCGGGAGATCCCCGTGGGCAGTTCTTC,CASKKAGDPRGQFF
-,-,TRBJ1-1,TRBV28,TGTGCCAGCAATACGGGACACCCGAACACTGAAGCTTTCTTT,CASNTGHPNTEAFF
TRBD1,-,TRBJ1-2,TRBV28,TGTGCCAGCAGTCTTCCCGGACAGGGCCACTATGGCTACACCTTC,CASSLPGQGHYGYTF
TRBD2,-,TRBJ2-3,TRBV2,TGTGCCAGCAGTGCATTAGCGGGGGTCACAGATACGCAGTATTTT,CASSALAGVTDTQYF
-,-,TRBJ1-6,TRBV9,TGTGCCAGCAGCGTAGAAGGGGGGGCTGGTTCACCCCTCCACTTT,CASSVEGGAGSPLHF
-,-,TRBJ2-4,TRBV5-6,TGTGCCAGCGCCAGGGATGGGGGAGGCATTCAGTACTTC,CASARDGGGIQYF
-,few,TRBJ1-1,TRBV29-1,TGCAGCGTTGGGGGGGGCATGAACACTGAAGCTTTCTTT,CSVGGGMNTEAFF
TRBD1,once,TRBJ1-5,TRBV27,TGTGCCAGCAGTTTATCGGGACAGGGGAAGGGTCAGCCCCAGCATTTT,CASSLSGQGKGQPQHF
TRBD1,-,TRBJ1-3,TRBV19,TGTGCCAGTAGTCATACAGGGGGAACTGGAAACACCATATATTTT,CASSHTGGTGNTIYF
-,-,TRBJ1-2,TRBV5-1,TGCGCCAGCAGCTTGGGGCCAAACTATGGCTACACCTTC,CASSLGPNYGYTF
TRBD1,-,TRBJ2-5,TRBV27,TGTGCCAGCAGTTGGACAGGCCAAGAGACCCAGTACTTC,CASSWTGQETQYF
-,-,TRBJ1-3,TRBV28,TGTGCCAGCAGTTTACGGTTTTCTGGAAACACCATATATTTT,CASSLRFSGNTIYF
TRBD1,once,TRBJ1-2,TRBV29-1,TGCAGCGACAAAACAGGGGCCACATATGGCTACACCTTC,CSDKTGATYGYTF
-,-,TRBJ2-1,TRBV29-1,TGCAGCGTTTGGGGGAGGCTCTACAATGAGCAGTTCTTC,CSVWGRLYNEQFF